This T cell receptor (beta chain) was sequenced during a study of blood T cells in healthy people across ages (dated by TCRdb to about 2015). For the study in its entirety: Template switching captured roughly one uniquely barcoded TCR beta cDNA molecule per two T cells in model experiments. Age-related changes in TCR beta repertoire diversity were measured in the study by deep sequencing normalized with unique cDNA molecular identifiers. The donors were divided into four age groups: young (average roughly 15 years), middle-aged (approximately 42), aged (about 62) and long-lived (approximately 74). To avoid experimental bias, donors of different ages were distributed randomly across sequencing lanes. Using the same blood draw, the study looked at two additional independent replicas of 1 million unique cDNA reads for two donors, one aged 18 to 30 and the other aged 80 or older.

Inclusive of the bounding cysteine and phenylalanine, the CDR3 is 17 residues long. Only the CDR3 DNA is retained, 51 bases long and in frame from the first base. A distance of 16 bases separates the germline ends of V and J, which lose 4 bases and 0 bases respectively. From the germline V gene (reference sequence), CDR1 is MNHNY and CDR2 is SVGAGI. Systemically healthy Caucasian individuals from Russia, 35 to 40 in total and aged roughly 6 to 100 years, were included as donors. Each donor gave about 9.7 milliliters of peripheral blood, drawn into EDTA-treated Vacutainer tubes. Ficoll-Paque density-gradient centrifugation was used to isolate PBMCs, with at least 6 million per sample. Trizol reagent was used to extract total RNA from PBMCs, with at least 5.5 micrograms per sample. The percentages of naive CD45RAhigh/CD27high T cells were determined by flow cytometry on a PBMC aliquot from every donor.

Libraries were constructed by 5' RACE. The sequencer listed for this sample is Illumina HiSeq 2500. A second roughly 6 to 12 cycle PCR used a sample-barcoded 5' primer and a J-beta primer mix. Each TCR beta cDNA molecule received a unique molecular identifier from a template-switch 5' adaptor carrying 12 random nucleotides. Each sample yielded at least 3 million CDR3-containing paired-end reads. First-strand cDNA synthesis was performed from all RNA using the Mint cDNA synthesis kit, with priming by a TRBC-specific oligonucleotide. All cDNA was treated with uracil-DNA glycosylase and then went through a first 18-cycle PCR with the universal primers M1SS and BC2_uni_R. The study's own analysis went as follows. Normalization of each sample was performed by random selection of 1 million high-quality reads, each carrying a distinct molecular identifier. Instead of being binned into consensus sequences, reads that shared molecular identifiers were thrown out. MiTCR, set to a Q25 quality threshold and the strictest error-elimination algorithm, was used for CDR3 identification, clonotype clustering and error correction. A nonparametric unseen species model with Euler transformation was used to estimate a lower bound on total TCR beta diversity. The public reads were reprocessed in TCRdb via fastp at Q25 and MiXCR, keeping in-frame beta chains. When rows share a CDR3 protein, they turn into one entry using the most common DNA and genes. The V and J calls, along with clone size, are taken from TCRdb and not from the paper's own processing. This sample holds about 680,000 distinct CDR3 sequences; around 48% were observed only once. The ten top clones hold around 32% of the sample.

This clonotype has just a few counts. Its target antigen remains unknown. No much larger clone exists at a distance of one base, and base qualities are not known. The study at large found these results: The long-lived group showed more naive CD4+ T cells, fewer expanded clones and increased TCR diversity than the aged group, suggesting age selection. A strong correlation was found between observed TCR beta diversity and the percentage of naive T cells measured by flow cytometry. Estimates of total diversity based on one million sequenced T cells were considered lower bounds and underestimates. As age increased, observed TCR beta diversity per million T cells dropped in a roughly linear way, and a significant reduction was already evident by age 40. The CMV infection status of donors was not known, potentially confounding age-related changes in expanded clonotypes. Since profiling was done on bulk unsorted PBMCs, naive and antigen-experienced compartments could not be conclusively compared.

Sequences were obtained from blood. The chain is encoded by TRBV6-6 joined to TRBJ2-1, with TRBD2 as a weak D call on 6 bases. The receptor's source is a woman aged 55-70 years in good health. The DNA is TGTGCCAGCAGTTCCCGAGTGGGGGGAGTCTCCTACAATGAGCAGTTCTTC. Translation gives CASSSRVGGVSYNEQFF.